This T cell receptor (beta chain) stems from a study of beta chain features in type 1 diabetes. The study's findings and limits: All four CD4+ subsets from Type 1 diabetes patients carried moderately but significantly shorter TCRB CDR3s.

CDR3 size: 13 residues. V lost 3 bases and J lost 8, with 13 bases in between. Germline V CDR1 and CDR2: KGHSH, LQKENI. Every bit of the isolated RNA underwent reverse transcription, so sequencing read expressed TCRB transcripts. Libraries were prepared by immunoSEQ multiplex PCR; TCRdb keeps only in-frame clonotypes and omits some of them. Of some 270,000 clones listed, approximately 8% are singletons. This clone was seen a few times. Its target is not known. The sequenced sample consisted of central memory CD4+ T cells from blood. The rearrangement joins TRBV18 to TRBJ1-1, with TRBD1 as a possible D gene (5 bases). This sequence was found in a woman between 18 and 30 years old in good health. CDR3 bases: TGTGCCAGCTCACCCATTAGGACACGCGAAGCTTTCTTT. Its protein product is CASSPIRTREAFF.